A single sample gave rise to the 18 T cell receptor beta chains below, sequenced in a study of T cell repertoires in cytomegalovirus infection. TCRdb redid the calling of the reads with MiXCR, one entry per CDR3 protein. Of roughly 500,000 distinct CDR3 sequences listed, around a third are singletons. Their recognized antigens are unknown. The sample consisted of cultured PBMCs, taken from culture after CMV antigen stimulation. The receptors were gathered from a human donor in good health (CMV status not recorded). Some clones in this sample may be carry-over from other donors' samples.

The V call is TRBV7-9, the J call TRBJ1-5; a possible D gene is TRBD1 (6 bases). Germline assignment: CDR1 SEHNR and CDR2 FQNEAQ (reference sequence). Trimming took off 4 bases at V and 4 bases at J, with 14 bases between the two ends. This CDR3 spans 15 amino acids. The CDR3 sequence is CASSSGQNRNQPQHF. In DNA, the CDR3 is TGTGCCAGCAGCTCCGGACAGAACCGTAATCAGCCCCAGCATTTT.

This clonotype was seen a few times. The V and J genes are TRBV12-3 or TRBV12-4 and TRBJ1-3, with a weak D call TRBD1 (5 bases). The CDR3 runs 12 residues. Trimming took 8 bases from V and 8 from J, leaving 13 bases between them. The DNA for the CDR3 is TGTGCCAGCGGGGGGGGGTCGTACACCATATATTTT. It specifies CASGGGSYTIYF.

Comments on this clonotype: At one of its ends the junction is not consistent with the germline gene, which may arise from a read error. The genes are TRBV5-1 and TRBJ1-6; 11 nucleotides agree with TRBD1. Germline CDR1 SGHRS, CDR2 YFSETQ. The CDR3 has 18 amino acids. The CDR3 DNA reads as TGCGCCAGCAGCTTGACCCGGGACAGGGGGAACTATAAATCACCCCTCCACTTT. Amino acid sequence: CASSLTRDRGNYKSPLHF.

The chain employs TRBV7-2 and TRBJ2-3; D is uncertain. V lost 6 bases and J lost 3, with 10 bases in between. Germline V CDR1 and CDR2: SGHTA, FQGNSA. This CDR3 has 13 amino acids. The CDR3 sequence is CASRRVATDTQYF. DNA of the CDR3: TGTGCCAGCAGGAGAGTCGCAACAGATACGCAGTATTTT.

This chain joins TRBV7-9 and TRBJ2-2; a weak D match, TRBD2 (5 bases). Germline V CDR1 and CDR2: SEHNR, FQNEAQ (reference sequence). Trimming removed 3 bases at V and 6 bases at J, with 17 bases between. This CDR3 has 16 residues. In nucleotides, the CDR3 is TGTGCCAGCAGCTTCCGGGGTTTCAGAGGGCCCGGGGAGCTGTTTTTT. Protein: CASSFRGFRGPGELFF.

This clonotype turned up a few times. The genes are TRBV7-2 and TRBJ1-1; D is possibly TRBD1 (6 bases). CDR1 is SGHTA, CDR2 FQGNSA, per germline. This CDR3 comprises 15 residues. Deletions cut 1 base from V and 5 bases from J, with 14 bases between. This CDR3 is CASSLDGGPGTEAFF. The CDR3 bases are TGTGCCAGCAGCTTAGATGGGGGGCCGGGAACTGAAGCTTTCTTT. Together with reference TRBV7-2 and TRBJ1-1, the CDR3 gives the full variable domain: GAGVSQSPSNKVTEKGKDVELRCDPISGHTALYWYRQSLGQGLEFLIYFQGNSAPDKSGLPSDRFSAERTGGSVSTLTIQRTQQEDSAVYLCASSLDGGPGTEAFFGQGTRLTVV.

The V and J genes are TRBV6-1 and TRBJ1-5; no clear D. The V and J ends lost 2 bases and 4 bases respectively, with 6 bases between them. Germline V gene data show CDR1 as MNHNS and CDR2 as SASEGT. The CDR3 loop spans 13 amino acids. This CDR3 reads CASSEFGNQPQHF. As DNA, the CDR3 is TGTGCCAGCAGTGAATTCGGGAATCAGCCCCAGCATTTT.

This clonotype has only one observation. V is TRBV2 and J is TRBJ1-1; tentative D call: TRBD1 (5 bases). This CDR3 region has 15 residues. Trimming shortened V by 6 bases and J by 1 base, and 15 bases separated the two germline ends. The germline V gene encodes CDR1 SNHLY and CDR2 FYNNEI. CDR3: CASRPTTVRNTEAFF. The CDR3 bases are TGTGCCAGCAGACCAACGACAGTTAGGAACACTGAAGCTTTCTTT.

This clonotype came up a few times. This sequence joins TRBV15 and TRBJ1-2; 8 bases are a match to TRBD1. Germline trimming cut 5 bases from V and 7 bases from J; bases unmatched to any gene: 6. CDR1 LNHNV and CDR2 YYDKDF come from the germline V gene (reference sequence). CDR3 length equals 13 residues. DNA of the CDR3: TGTGCCACCAGCCTTAGGACAGGGTCTGGCTACACCTTC. This gives the protein CATSLRTGSGYTF.

This sequence joins TRBV5-4 and TRBJ2-2; 7 nucleotides align to TRBD1. The CDR3 totals 15 residues. Germline V gives CDR1 SGHNT, CDR2 YYREEE (reference sequence). V was clipped by 4 bases and J by 0 bases; unmatched bases: 3. For the CDR3, the DNA is TGTGCCAGCAGCCGGGGACAGACGAACACCGGGGAGCTGTTTTTT. Its translation: CASSRGQTNTGELFF.

The V and J genes are TRBV10-3 and TRBJ2-5; the D is unclear. Germline V gene lookup returns CDR1 ENHRY and CDR2 SYGVKD. There are 13 residues in the CDR3. V gave up 7 bases and J gave up 0 bases, with 9 bases separating them. CDR3 sequence: CAITSQYQETQYF. The DNA of the CDR3 is TGTGCCATCACATCCCAGTACCAAGAGACCCAGTACTTC.

The J gene is TRBJ1-1, the V gene TRBV19; D uncertain. The V gene lost 5 bases and the J gene lost 0 bases, with 4 bases spanning the gap. CDR3 size: 12 residues. Germline lookup yields CDR1 LNHDA and CDR2 SQIVND (reference sequence). CDR3 sequence: CASSYVNTEAFF. DNA for the CDR3: TGTGCCAGTAGTTACGTGAACACTGAAGCTTTCTTT. Variable domain in full (rest from reference TRBV19 and TRBJ1-1): DGGITQSPKYLFRKEGQNVTLSCEQNLNHDAMYWYRQDPGQGLRLIYYSQIVNDFQKGDIAEGYSVSREKKESFPLTVTSAQKNPTAFYLCASSYVNTEAFFGQGTRLTVV.

This clonotype was counted ten times or more. The chain joins TRBV7-2 to TRBJ2-1; D is possibly TRBD1 or TRBD2 (5 bases each). The CDR3 loop spans 12 amino acids. V gave up 1 base and J gave up 15 bases, with 13 bases separating them. Germline V CDR1 and CDR2: SGHTA, FQGNSA. The CDR3 sequence: CASSLVAGTGFF. The CDR3 DNA follows: TGTGCCAGCAGCTTAGTCGCCGGGACGGGGTTCTTC.

The chain employs TRBV7-6 and TRBJ2-2; a weak D match, TRBD1 (5 bases). The CDR3 length is 16 residues. Germline V gene lookup returns CDR1 SGHVS and CDR2 FNYEAQ. V was clipped by 6 bases and J by 6 bases, with 20 bases between them. The CDR3 DNA is TGTGCCAGCAGTCTACTCCACCTAGGGGTCCCCGGGGAGCTGTTTTTT. Translating gives CASSLLHLGVPGELFF.

The J gene is TRBJ1-1, the V gene TRBV30; D ambiguous. The CDR3 covers 14 residues. Germline CDR1 is GTSNPN and CDR2 is SVGIG (reference sequence). The V and J ends lost 3 bases and 1 base respectively, with 12 bases between them. CDR3 amino acids: CAWSGERGNTEAFF. The CDR3 region has the DNA TGTGCCTGGAGCGGTGAACGGGGGAACACTGAAGCTTTCTTT.

This clonotype showed up just a few times. The rearrangement uses TRBV5-6 and TRBJ2-1; a weak D match, TRBD2 (6 bases). This CDR3 has 16 residues. V shed 0 bases and J shed 8 bases, with 18 bases lying between them. CDR1 is SGHDT and CDR2 is YYEEEE in the germline V gene. The DNA for the CDR3 is TGTGCCAGCAGCTTGGGGGTCGGCACGGGAGCTGATGAGCAGTTCTTC. It translates to CASSLGVGTGADEQFF.

CDR3 nucleotide sequence: TGTGCCAGCAGCCAAGATGGGCCCTCGGGTGAGCAGTTCTTC. Amino acids: CASSQDGPSGEQFF. The rearrangement links TRBV4-2 to TRBJ2-1; D gene uncertain. From germline, CDR1 is LGHNA and CDR2 YNFKEQ. The ends were cut back, 0 bases at V and 9 bases at J, with 12 bases in the middle. The CDR3 has 14 amino acids.

The V and J genes are TRBV29-1 and TRBJ2-1; D not certain. Germline V lookup: CDR1 SQVTM, CDR2 ANQGSEA. The V and J ends lost 0 bases and 7 bases respectively, with 7 bases between them. The CDR3 totals 12 residues. The DNA for the CDR3 is TGCAGCGTTGAAGAATTGGCGAATGAGCAGTTCTTC. Its translation is CSVEELANEQFF.